Listed here is a single TCR beta chain. This entry belongs to a study of cytomegalovirus exposure and HLA in healthy donors. Germline V lookup: CDR1 SGHTA, CDR2 FQGNSA. V was clipped by 1 base and J by 7 bases; unmatched bases: 6. CDR3 length equals 15 residues. Use of 60 Vbeta and 13 Jbeta primers characterized the PCR. Only in-frame clones appear in the TCRdb table, and some are missing; sequencing was by immunoSEQ multiplex PCR. The data show 130,000 to 150,000 clones, 75% to 85% seen once. Sequencing was carried out using PBMCs. This sequence was found in a man aged 40-49 years in good health and CMV-seronegative. The chain recombines TRBV7-2 with TRBJ1-2; 10 positions match TRBD1. Here the CDR3 reads CASSLVGGTGVGYTF. The CDR3 coding sequence is TGTGCCAGCAGCTTAGTAGGCGGGACAGGGGTTGGCTACACCTTC.